These 15 T cell receptor beta chains originate from one sample sequenced in a study of blood T cell repertoires in COVID-19. The data were produced by immunoSEQ multiplex PCR, yet TCRdb's version contains in-frame clones alone and is incomplete. This table has about 63,000 clones, about 80% appearing once. Sequences were obtained from peripheral blood. The origin of the receptors is a woman aged 80 or over with acute or convalescent COVID-19.

This sequence joins TRBV30 and TRBJ1-3, with D perhaps matching TRBD1 (6 bases). Germline V lookup: CDR1 GTSNPN, CDR2 SVGIG (reference sequence). The CDR3 consists of 13 residues. V gave up 3 bases and J gave up 9 bases, with 15 bases separating them. The CDR3 loop reads CAWSPGVRGTIYF. In nucleotides, the CDR3 is TGTGCCTGGAGCCCAGGGGTTCGGGGCACCATATATTTT. Using reference TRBV30 and TRBJ1-3 for the parts outside the CDR3, the full variable domain is SQTIHQWPATLVQPVGSPLSLECTVEGTSNPNLYWYRQAAGRGLQLLFYSVGIGQISSEVPQNLSASRPQDRQFILSSKKLLLSDSGFYLCAWSPGVRGTIYFGEGSWLTVV.

V gene TRBV5-6 combines with J gene TRBJ1-1; D possibly corresponds to TRBD1 (5 bases). This CDR3 spans 14 amino acids. The germline V and J ends were trimmed by 4 bases and 3 bases, with 13 bases remaining between them. CDR1 and CDR2 (germline): SGHDT, YYEEEE. The CDR3 DNA follows: TGTGCCAGCAGCACCCGACGGGGGTACACTGAAGCTTTCTTT. Residues: CASSTRRGYTEAFF.

The sample holds a few counts of this clone. This chain links TRBV11-2 with TRBJ2-1; 8 bases agree with TRBD2. The junction had 3 bases not matched to a gene; V was cut back by 4 bases and J by 7 bases. This CDR3 is 13 amino acids long. The V gene's germline CDR1 is SGHAT and CDR2 FQNNGV. The chain's CDR3 is CASSSSSGNEQFF. The CDR3 DNA is TGTGCCAGCAGCTCCTCTAGCGGGAATGAGCAGTTCTTC.

This sequence joins TRBV5-1 and TRBJ2-7; D gene uncertain. CDR3 length: 12 amino acids. The V end was cut by 3 bases, the J end by 3 bases, with 7 bases between. From germline, CDR1 is SGHRS and CDR2 YFSETQ. CDR3 amino acids: CASSYEHYEQYF. CDR3 bases: TGCGCCAGCAGCTACGAACACTACGAGCAGTACTTC.

The rearrangement joins TRBV29-1 to TRBJ1-1; 9 positions match TRBD1. V was pared by 8 bases and J by 5 bases, with 12 bases of the junction left unmatched. The CDR3 is 14 residues long. CDR1 SQVTM and CDR2 ANQGSEA come from the germline V gene. The CDR3 is CSFHRGQLITEAFF. As DNA, the CDR3 is TGCAGCTTCCACAGGGGGCAACTAATAACTGAAGCTTTCTTT.

V is TRBV19 and J is TRBJ1-3; D remains unclear. Germline V lookup: CDR1 LNHDA, CDR2 SQIVND (reference sequence). V was cut by 5 bases and J by 0 bases, with 14 bases left in between. The CDR3 is 16 amino acids. The DNA for the CDR3 is TGTGCCAGTAGTCTGTACGGACTGTCCTCTGGAAACACCATATATTTT. It translates to CASSLYGLSSGNTIYF.

The chain links TRBV12-3 or TRBV12-4 to TRBJ2-7; the D is unclear. V was cut by 5 bases and J by 2 bases, with 10 bases left in between. The CDR3 loop spans 13 amino acids. The CDR3 nucleotides read TGTGCCAGCAGTAGATTCACTCCCTACGAGCAGTACTTC. Its protein is CASSRFTPYEQYF.

V usage is TRBV4-2 and J usage is TRBJ2-7, with 7 bases fitting TRBD2. This CDR3 comprises 14 residues. The V gene end was trimmed by 1 base and the J gene end by 0 bases; junction bases not matched to a gene: 0. CDR1 and CDR2 (germline): LGHNA, YNFKEQ. CDR3 residues: CASSQGGSSYEQYF. The CDR3 DNA reads as TGTGCCAGCAGCCAAGGCGGGAGCTCCTACGAGCAGTACTTC.

J is TRBJ2-7 and V is TRBV6-2 or TRBV6-3; TRBD2 agrees at 12 bases. The trim removed 2 bases at V and 0 bases at J, leaving 14 bases unmatched. The CDR3 contains 20 residues. Germline values: CDR1 MNHEY, CDR2 SVGEGT. The CDR3 DNA reads as TGTGCCAGCAGTTACACCCAAACTCACGGACTAGCGGGGAACTCCTACGAGCAGTACTTC. This codes for CASSYTQTHGLAGNSYEQYF.

This clone has just a few counts. This sequence joins TRBV19 and TRBJ2-2; 7 bases map to TRBD2. The CDR3 length is 19 residues. V dropped 3 bases and J dropped 3; count of bases not matched to a gene: 16. CDR1 is LNHDA and CDR2 is SQIVND in the germline V gene (reference sequence). The CDR3 loop reads CASSILTSPTQRYTGELFF. In DNA form, the CDR3 reads TGTGCCAGTAGTATCTTGACTAGCCCCACCCAGAGGTACACCGGGGAGCTGTTTTTT. The variable domain in full, with the rest retrieved from reference TRBV19 and TRBJ2-2, is DGGITQSPKYLFRKEGQNVTLSCEQNLNHDAMYWYRQDPGQGLRLIYYSQIVNDFQKGDIAEGYSVSREKKESFPLTVTSAQKNPTAFYLCASSILTSPTQRYTGELFFGEGSRLTVL.

This clone appeared a single time. The CDR3 DNA reads TGTGCCAGCAGTCCCGACAGGGGTGACGCTTTCTTT. This translates into CASSPDRGDAFF. The chain is built from TRBV28 and TRBJ1-1; the match to TRBD1 covers 8 bases. The V gene end was trimmed by 5 bases and the J gene end by 11 bases; junction bases not matched to a gene: 7. CDR3 length: 12 residues. CDR1 and CDR2 (germline): MDHEN, SYDVKM.

The chain employs TRBV7-2 and TRBJ1-4, with a possible D match to TRBD1 (5 bases). V was trimmed by 4 bases and J by 0 bases, leaving 12 bases between them. The CDR3 is 16 residues long. Germline-derived CDR1 and CDR2 are SGHTA and FQGNSA. CDR3 protein: CASSSGGTATNEKLFF. The CDR3 DNA sequence: TGTGCCAGCAGCTCGGGGGGTACTGCAACTAATGAAAAACTGTTTTTT.

The V and J genes are TRBV24-1 and TRBJ2-7, with a possible D match to TRBD1 (5 bases). Trimming took off 5 bases at V and 3 bases at J, with 10 bases between the two ends. The CDR3 runs 13 residues. Germline V gene sequence: CDR1 KGHDR, CDR2 SFDVKD. The CDR3 loop is CATSASGLYEQYF. In DNA, the CDR3 is TGTGCCACCAGTGCGTCAGGGCTCTACGAGCAGTACTTC.

This clone was observed a handful of times. This sequence joins TRBV7-9 and TRBJ1-1, with no clear D. CDR1 is SEHNR, CDR2 FQNEAQ, per germline (reference sequence). There are 13 residues in the CDR3. V was shortened by 1 base and J by 4 bases, with 7 bases between the two germline ends. The CDR3 DNA reads as TGTGCCAGCAGCTTAGTATCAGGCACTGAAGCTTTCTTT. Amino acids: CASSLVSGTEAFF.

The chain joins TRBV9 to TRBJ2-7, with TRBD1 matching over 8 bases. The germline V gene has CDR1 SGDLS and CDR2 YYNGEE. Trimming removed 5 bases from V and 8 bases from J; junction bases left unmatched: 9. CDR3 length: 13 residues. The CDR3 nucleotides read TGTGCCAGCAGTGCCTTTCAGGGGGCGAAGCAGTACTTC. This encodes CASSAFQGAKQYF.